This TCR beta chain appears in the sequencing data of a study of siplizumab effects on memory and regulatory T cells (dated by TCRdb to about 2019). Regarding the research as a whole: The study examined how the anti-CD2 antibody siplizumab affects alloreactive T-cell subsets in allogeneic mixed lymphocyte reactions built from human PBMCs.

Sorted unstimulated T cells, along with proliferating T cells recovered from mixed lymphocyte reactions, underwent TCRbeta CDR3 sequencing. Fresh whole blood from fewer than 11 HLA-typed healthy donors served as the source for isolating PBMCs. To map where alloreactive clones came from, CD4+ regulatory T cells in the unstimulated state were FACS-sorted. The method was the immunoSEQ multiplex PCR assay. Around 94,000 TCR templates per sample were assayed on the deep sequencing platform. Genomic DNA extracted from sorted T cells was used for TCRbeta CDR3 sequencing. Concerning the study's data processing: The R programming language was used for the clonal analysis of the TCRbeta CDR3 data. Alloreactive CD4+ and CD8+ clones were defined by comparing unstimulated samples with post-reaction CFSE-low samples. Alloreactive CD4+ clones were assigned to regulatory or non-regulatory origin by matching sequences to sorted unstimulated Treg and non-Treg repertoires. In TCRdb, the immuneACCESS table is reduced to in-frame sequences with V and J assigned. These tables do not hold every clone; where another copy was compared, an unresolved V gene accounts for under half, and the others remain unexplained. The V and J calls and clone size are taken from that table; D and trimming were inferred from the DNA. The sample profile shows over 100,000 clones; about 90% of them were found once. 0.65% to 0.9% of the sample rests with the top ten.

V loses 2 bases, J loses 7 bases, and the germline ends lie 14 bases apart. The CDR1 and CDR2 encoded by the germline V gene (reference sequence) are GTSNPN and SVGIG. Including cysteine and phenylalanine, the CDR3 has 13 amino acids. Only the CDR3 DNA is retained, 39 bases long and in frame from the first base. Turning to this clone: What this receptor recognizes is not known. Per-nucleotide qualities are absent, and no much larger clonotype sits a single base away.

General study outcomes and caveats: The cumulative frequency of alloreactive sequences that could be traced back to unstimulated CD4+ memory T cells was significantly reduced by siplizumab. No functional confirmation was obtained for the suppressive function of proliferating Tregs from siplizumab cultures. Because sequences at frequencies below about 10^-5 were poorly captured, only a minor fraction of alloreactive clones could be mapped back to unstimulated subsets. Of the alloreactive CD4+ clones that could be mapped, the Treg-derived share averaged about 67% with siplizumab compared with under 30% in control reactions. Unstimulated naive T cells appeared more diverse than memory T cells, and naive cells seemed to contribute substantially to the alloresponse. About 80-96% of proliferating CD4+ or CD8+ clones could not be given a naive or memory phenotype.

The receptor chain draws on TRBV30 and TRBJ2-5; the D region possibly corresponds to TRBD1 (6 bases align). Sequenced: Tregs sorted from blood. The TCR originated in a human donor in good health. The CDR3: CAWSRTVAGTQYF. The DNA sequence follows: TGTGCCTGGAGTAGGACAGTCGCGGGGACCCAGTACTTC.